These 10 T cell receptor beta chains originate from one sample sequenced in a study of blood T cell repertoires in COVID-19. This table comes from immunoSEQ multiplex PCR, and its TCRdb copy is limited to in-frame clones, with some not included. The sample lists 30,000 or so clones; more than 85% were seen once. The sequencing sample was made of peripheral blood. The receptors were sampled from a male donor with active COVID-19.

CDR3 protein: CASSLLTGRNTEAFF. The CDR3 bases are TGCGCCAGCAGCCTATTGACAGGCCGGAACACTGAAGCTTTCTTT. This rearrangement joins TRBV5-1 to TRBJ1-1; tentatively, D is TRBD1 (6 bases). The CDR3 loop spans 15 amino acids. Germline lookup yields CDR1 SGHRS and CDR2 YFSETQ. Trimming left V 4 bases short and J 1 base short, with 14 bases between.

The chain carries TRBV7-9 and TRBJ1-1; D might be TRBD1 (6 bases). In germline, CDR1 is SEHNR, CDR2 FQNEAQ (reference sequence). The length of the CDR3 is 17 residues. V was clipped by 6 bases and J by 3 bases, with 23 bases between them. The CDR3: CASRQTGYGYIDTEAFF. CDR3 bases: TGTGCCAGCAGGCAAACAGGGTACGGGTATATCGACACTGAAGCTTTCTTT.

This rearrangement joins TRBV19 to TRBJ1-1; 7 nucleotides match TRBD1. The CDR3 covers 15 residues. CDR1 LNHDA and CDR2 SQIVND come from the germline V gene (reference sequence). V dropped 5 bases and J dropped 0; count of bases not matched to a gene: 6. DNA of the CDR3: TGTGCCAGTAGTCCTCACAGGGGAATGAACACTGAAGCTTTCTTT. Translating gives CASSPHRGMNTEAFF. The full variable domain, its missing parts supplied by reference TRBV19 and TRBJ1-1, is DGGITQSPKYLFRKEGQNVTLSCEQNLNHDAMYWYRQDPGQGLRLIYYSQIVNDFQKGDIAEGYSVSREKKESFPLTVTSAQKNPTAFYLCASSPHRGMNTEAFFGQGTRLTVV.

This sequence joins TRBV12-3 or TRBV12-4 and TRBJ2-7; D remains unclear. CDR3 size: 13 residues. Trimming stripped 6 bases from V and 2 bases from J, with 11 bases between. The CDR3 is CASSLRSAYEQYF. In DNA, the CDR3 is TGTGCCAGCAGCCTCAGGTCGGCCTACGAGCAGTACTTC.

V usage is TRBV27 and J usage is TRBJ2-7; 9 bases line up with TRBD2. CDR1 MNHEY and CDR2 SMNVEV come from the germline V gene (reference sequence). Trimming took 0 bases from V and 4 from J; bases not matched to a gene: 4. The CDR3 loop spans 15 amino acids. CDR3 sequence reads: CASSLSLAGFYEQYF. The CDR3 bases are TGTGCCAGCAGTTTATCGCTAGCGGGGTTTTACGAGCAGTACTTC.

V and J are TRBV7-3 and TRBJ1-2, with D possibly matching TRBD1 (6 bases). CDR1 is SGHTA, CDR2 FQGTGA, per germline. The CDR3 covers 14 residues. V lost 2 bases to trimming and J lost 1 base, with 8 bases between them. The CDR3 DNA follows: TGTGCCAGCAGCTTAGGACAGCTTAACTATGGCTACACCTTC. Translation: CASSLGQLNYGYTF.

The J gene is TRBJ2-2, the V gene TRBV27; D is unclear. The ends were cut back, 5 bases at V and 4 bases at J, with 20 bases in the middle. Germline V CDR1 and CDR2: MNHEY, SMNVEV (reference sequence). CDR3 length: 17 amino acids. The CDR3 DNA follows: TGTGCCAGCAGTCCCCTTCGCTTTTATTTGCGCACCGGGGAGCTGTTTTTT. It is translated as CASSPLRFYLRTGELFF.

The chain carries TRBV5-1 and TRBJ1-1; D is uncertain. The CDR3 has 14 amino acids. Germline V gene data show CDR1 as SGHRS and CDR2 as YFSETQ. Trimming cost V 7 bases and J 4 bases, with 17 bases left between them. The CDR3 bases are TGCGCCAGCTCGGAGCTAGGGAGGAGCACTGAAGCTTTCTTT. Amino acids: CASSELGRSTEAFF.

This rearrangement joins TRBV7-9 to TRBJ2-7, with 9 bases fitting TRBD1. With 5 bases clipped from V and 10 bases from J, the junction kept 15 bases outside the gene matches. The germline CDR1 and CDR2 sequences are SEHNR and FQNEAQ (reference sequence). The CDR3 is 15 residues long. This chain's CDR3 is CASSLGQGSIPKQYF. CDR3 DNA sequence: TGTGCCAGCAGCCTCGGACAGGGGTCAATCCCAAAACAGTACTTC.

The chain combines TRBV19 with TRBJ1-2; 7 nucleotides match TRBD1. CDR1 LNHDA and CDR2 SQIVND come from the germline V gene (reference sequence). The CDR3 length is 15 residues. The ends lost 9 bases at V and 14 bases at J; junction bases unmatched: 24. The CDR3 region is CASLRAWDSGYGETF. For the CDR3, the DNA is TGTGCCAGCCTAAGGGCCTGGGACAGCGGGTATGGCGAGACCTTC.